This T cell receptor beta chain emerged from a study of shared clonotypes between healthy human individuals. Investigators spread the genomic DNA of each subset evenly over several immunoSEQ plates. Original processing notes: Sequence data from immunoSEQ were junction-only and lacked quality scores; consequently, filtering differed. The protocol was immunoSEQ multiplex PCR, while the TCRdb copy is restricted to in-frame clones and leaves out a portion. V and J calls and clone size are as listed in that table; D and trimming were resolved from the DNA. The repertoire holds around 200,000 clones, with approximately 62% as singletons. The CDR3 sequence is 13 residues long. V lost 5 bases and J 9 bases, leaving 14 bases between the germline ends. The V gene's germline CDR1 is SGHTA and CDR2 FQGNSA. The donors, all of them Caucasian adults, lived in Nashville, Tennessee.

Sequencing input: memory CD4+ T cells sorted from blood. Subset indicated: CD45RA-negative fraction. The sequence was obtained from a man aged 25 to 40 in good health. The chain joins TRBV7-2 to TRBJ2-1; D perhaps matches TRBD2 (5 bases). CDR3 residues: CASSLPGESEQFF. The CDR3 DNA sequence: TGTGCCAGCAGCCTACCCGGGGAGAGTGAGCAGTTCTTC.